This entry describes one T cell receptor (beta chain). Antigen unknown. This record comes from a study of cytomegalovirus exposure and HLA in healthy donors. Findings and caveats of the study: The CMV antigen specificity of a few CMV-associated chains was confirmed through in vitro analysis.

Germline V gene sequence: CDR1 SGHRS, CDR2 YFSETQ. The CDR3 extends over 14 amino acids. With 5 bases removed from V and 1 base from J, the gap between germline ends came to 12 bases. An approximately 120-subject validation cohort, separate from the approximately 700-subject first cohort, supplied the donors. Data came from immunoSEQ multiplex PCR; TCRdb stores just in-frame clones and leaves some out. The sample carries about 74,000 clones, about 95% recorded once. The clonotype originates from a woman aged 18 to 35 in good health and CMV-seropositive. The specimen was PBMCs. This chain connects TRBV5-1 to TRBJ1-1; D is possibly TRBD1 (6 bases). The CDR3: CASSPLQGNTEAFF. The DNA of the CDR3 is TGCGCCAGCAGTCCCCTACAGGGGAACACTGAAGCTTTCTTT.